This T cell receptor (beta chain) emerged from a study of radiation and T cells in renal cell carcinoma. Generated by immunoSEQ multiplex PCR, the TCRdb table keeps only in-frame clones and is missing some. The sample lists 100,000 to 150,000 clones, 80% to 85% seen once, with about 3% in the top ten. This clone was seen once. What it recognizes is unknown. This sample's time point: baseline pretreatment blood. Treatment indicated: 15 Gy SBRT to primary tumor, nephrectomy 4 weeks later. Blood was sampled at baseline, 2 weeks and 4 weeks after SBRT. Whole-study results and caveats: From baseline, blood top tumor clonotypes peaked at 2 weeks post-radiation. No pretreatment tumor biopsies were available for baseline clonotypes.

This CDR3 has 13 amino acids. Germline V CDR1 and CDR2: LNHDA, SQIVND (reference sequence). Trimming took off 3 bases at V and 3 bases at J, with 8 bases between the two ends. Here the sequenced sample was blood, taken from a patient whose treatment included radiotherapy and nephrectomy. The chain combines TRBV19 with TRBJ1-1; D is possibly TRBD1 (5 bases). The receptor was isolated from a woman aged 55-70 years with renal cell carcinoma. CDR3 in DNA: TGTGCCAGTAGTATGGGACTCGACACTGAAGCTTTCTTT. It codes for CASSMGLDTEAFF.